The 9 T cell receptor beta chains reported below all come from one sample, sequenced in a study of PD-L1 blockade in urothelial cancer. Assay used: immunoSEQ multiplex PCR; TCRdb lists only in-frame clones, some missing. Found here are roughly 24,000 clones, roughly 90% of them singletons; the top ten hold about 33%. This specimen was PBMCs, taken around atezolizumab (anti-PD-L1) treatment. The source is a man aged 55 to 70 with urothelial cancer.

The V gene is TRBV27, the J gene TRBJ1-5, with D perhaps TRBD1 (5 bases). CDR1 is MNHEY and CDR2 is SMNVEV in the germline V gene (reference sequence). V lost 6 bases, J lost 3 bases, and 15 bases lay in between. The CDR3 is made up of 15 amino acids. In nucleotides, the CDR3 is TGTGCCAGCAGGCCGTTTGGAGGGGTCAATCAGCCCCAGCATTTT. It translates to CASRPFGGVNQPQHF.

The genes are TRBV7-3 and TRBJ2-1; 8 bases agree with TRBD2. V lost 3 bases, J lost 4 bases, and 5 bases stayed unmatched. Germline values: CDR1 SGHTA, CDR2 FQGTGA. The CDR3 has 15 amino acids. The CDR3, as DNA: TGTGCCAGCAGCTTTGCGGGGGGAAGGTACAATGAGCAGTTCTTC. Amino acid sequence: CASSFAGGRYNEQFF.

In this sample, this clone turned up a few times. The chain combines TRBV4-1 with TRBJ1-4, with D tentatively TRBD1 (6 bases). The CDR3 spans 14 residues. Germline CDR1 reads MGHRA; CDR2 reads YSYEKL. V lost 4 bases to trimming and J lost 5 bases, with 11 bases between them. For the CDR3, the DNA is TGCGCCAGCAGCCGGCCCGACAGGAATGAAAAACTGTTTTTT. Residues: CASSRPDRNEKLFF.

The chain links TRBV6-1 to TRBJ1-1, with D tentatively TRBD1 (6 bases). V was trimmed by 2 bases and J by 1 base, leaving 14 bases between them. The CDR3 has 16 residues. Germline V CDR1 and CDR2: MNHNS, SASEGT. The CDR3 bases are TGTGCCAGCAGTGAAAGATCCGGGACAAAGAACACTGAAGCTTTCTTT. Protein product: CASSERSGTKNTEAFF.

This clone appeared once. This chain uses TRBV5-6 with TRBJ2-3; TRBD2 agrees at 14 bases. There are 17 residues in the CDR3. The ends lost 2 bases at V and 6 bases at J; junction bases unmatched: 8. From germline, CDR1 is SGHDT and CDR2 YYEEEE. The CDR3 sequence is CASSFRLAGGLGDTQYF. The DNA for the CDR3 is TGTGCCAGCAGCTTTCGACTAGCGGGAGGGCTCGGGGATACGCAGTATTTT.

The chain uses TRBV27 and TRBJ2-7; 13 bases map to TRBD2. V was pared by 3 bases and J by 6 bases, with 14 bases of the junction left unmatched. Germline V lookup: CDR1 MNHEY, CDR2 SMNVEV (reference sequence). The CDR3 is 18 residues long. CDR3 nucleotides: TGTGCCAGCAGTTTCCAAGCGACGACGGGACTAGCGGGAACCGAGCAGTACTTC. As protein: CASSFQATTGLAGTEQYF.

This clone was picked up one time. V usage is TRBV4-2 and J usage is TRBJ2-1; D gene unclear. V lost 3 bases, J lost 5 bases, and 11 bases lay in between. CDR3 length: 14 amino acids. CDR1 LGHNA and CDR2 YNFKEQ come from the germline V gene. CDR3: CASSHEKSHNEQFF. For the CDR3, the DNA is TGTGCCAGCAGCCATGAAAAAAGCCACAATGAGCAGTTCTTC.

The V gene is TRBV10-3, the J gene TRBJ2-1, with 7 bases aligning to TRBD1. Germline loops: CDR1 ENHRY, CDR2 SYGVKD. This CDR3 region has 13 residues. The trim removed 10 bases at V and 6 bases at J, leaving 9 bases unmatched. The CDR3: CASRQGGSNEQFF. DNA of the CDR3: TGTGCCAGCCGACAGGGTGGGAGCAATGAGCAGTTCTTC.

The chain carries TRBV20-1 and TRBJ1-1, with D perhaps matching TRBD1 (6 bases). Trimming left V 2 bases short and J 8 bases short, with 9 bases between. The CDR3 extends over 11 amino acids. Germline V lookup: CDR1 DFQATT, CDR2 SNEGSKA (reference sequence). The CDR3 reads CSARMGQEAFF. The CDR3 coding sequence is TGCAGTGCTAGAATGGGACAAGAAGCTTTCTTT.